This T cell receptor (beta chain) was identified in a study of vaccination effects on CD4 cells after COVID-19. In regard to this clone: Its cognate antigen is unknown.

Per germline, CDR1 LNHDA and CDR2 SQIVND (reference sequence). The CDR3 length is 14 residues. Trimming cost V 2 bases and J 3 bases, with 7 bases left between them. Clones were read by immunoSEQ multiplex PCR, and TCRdb kept only the in-frame ones, dropping some. The data show roughly 50,000 clones, around 75% seen once. Before sequencing took place, the ViraFEST assay used viral peptide pools to expand antigen-specific CD4+ T cells. The authors isolated CD4+ T cells after about 10 days of culture. A half-volume exchange with IL-2 medium occurred on days 3 and 7. The sequence was obtained from a human donor who received a COVID-19 vaccine. The sequencing here drew on CD4+ T cells from PBMCs cultured with HCoV-229E spike peptides, taken before COVID-19 vaccination. This chain connects TRBV19 to TRBJ1-4, with D uncertain. For the CDR3, the DNA is TGTGCCAGTAGTATACAGGCGGCTAATGAAAAACTGTTTTTT. This gives the protein CASSIQAANEKLFF.